Listed below are T cell receptor beta chains from one sample, sequenced in a study of T cells in Graves' hyperthyroidism and ophthalmopathy. Via MiXCR, TCRdb re-called the multiplex PCR reads, giving one row per CDR3 protein. The sample carries 600,000 or so distinct CDR3 sequences, more than 45% recorded once. Sample: peripheral blood or thyroid tissue (not recorded which). All receptors come from a woman under 30 with Graves' hyperthyroidism. Each CDR3 is given with its conserved first and last residue. A D gene is named only where the DNA matches it firmly. Where a row states a size, it is once, few, many or the class of an expanded clone; other rows omit it.

V gene	D gene	J gene	clone size	CDR3 protein	CDR3 DNA
TRBV7-8	-	TRBJ1-2	many	CASSFDSTVGYTF	TGTGCCAGCAGCTTCGACTCCACAGTTGGCTACACCTTC
TRBV7-9	TRBD2	TRBJ2-5	-	CASSSFAGGETQYF	TGTGCCAGCAGCTCCTTCGCGGGAGGAGAGACCCAGTACTTC
TRBV12-3/TRBV12-4	-	TRBJ2-7	once	CASSADSGGGEQYF	TGTGCCAGCAGTGCCGACTCCGGAGGGGGCGAGCAGTACTTC
TRBV11-2	-	TRBJ2-2	-	CASSLDPSGITGELFF	TGTGCCAGCAGCTTAGATCCGTCAGGAATCACCGGGGAGCTGTTTTTT
TRBV7-3	TRBD1	TRBJ2-5	-	CASSLTGQGGDQPQYF	TGTGCCAGCAGCTTAACGGGACAGGGGGGCGATCAGCCCCAGTACTTC
TRBV7-9	TRBD2	TRBJ2-7	many	CASSSGLAGEIWHEQYF	TGTGCCAGCAGCTCGGGACTAGCGGGAGAGATCTGGCACGAGCAGTACTTC
TRBV2	-	TRBJ2-2	-	CASSEEARRGVTGELFF	TGTGCCAGCAGTGAAGAGGCTAGAAGGGGAGTCACCGGGGAGCTGTTTTTT
TRBV11-2	-	TRBJ1-1	-	CASSSFRDRQNTEAFF	TGTGCCAGCAGCTCCTTCAGGGACCGCCAGAACACTGAAGCTTTCTTT
TRBV29-1	-	TRBJ2-5	-	CSVRGETQYF	TGCAGCGTGAGGGGGGAGACCCAGTACTTC
TRBV11-3	-	TRBJ1-1	-	CASSLGGMMMNTEAFF	TGTGCCAGCAGCTTAGGGGGGATGATGATGAACACTGAAGCTTTCTTT
TRBV7-8	TRBD2	TRBJ2-7	-	CASSKRAGDTKYEQYF	TGTGCCAGCAGCAAGAGGGCGGGAGACACCAAATACGAGCAGTACTTC
TRBV2	-	TRBJ1-4	many	CASSAEKLFF	TGTGCCAGCAGTGCCGAAAAACTGTTTTTT
TRBV7-2	-	TRBJ1-5	-	CASSRAGRNQPQHF	TGCGCCAGCAGCCGAGCGGGAAGGAATCAGCCCCAGCATTTT
TRBV2	TRBD1	TRBJ1-2	-	CASERTGGYGYTF	TGTGCCAGCGAAAGGACAGGGGGCTATGGCTACACCTTC
TRBV6-5	-	TRBJ2-5	many	CASSWSETQYF	TGTGCCAGCAGTTGGTCGGAGACCCAGTACTTC
TRBV7-8	-	TRBJ2-2	-	CASSLEQGGELFF	TGTGCCAGCAGCTTAGAGCAGGGCGGGGAGCTGTTTTTT
TRBV24-1	-	TRBJ1-2	many	CATNLGGYTF	TGTGCCACCAATCTCGGAGGCTACACCTTC
TRBV7-6	-	TRBJ2-3	-	CASSLFGSGEDTQYF	TGTGCCAGCAGCTTATTCGGGAGTGGTGAAGATACGCAGTATTTT
TRBV19	-	TRBJ1-4	-	CASDSGRVNEKLFF	TGTGCCAGTGACTCGGGGCGGGTTAATGAAAAACTGTTTTTT
TRBV11-2	-	TRBJ1-5	-	CASSLGPSFNQPQHF	TGTGCCAGCAGCTTGGGACCCTCTTTCAATCAGCCCCAGCATTTT
TRBV29-1	TRBD2	TRBJ2-7	many	CSVISPPSGSFEQYF	TGCAGCGTTATCTCCCCGCCTAGCGGGAGCTTCGAGCAGTACTTC
TRBV25-1	-	TRBJ1-3	many	CATLQGGDTIYF	TGTGCCACACTACAGGGAGGAGACACCATATATTTT
TRBV15	-	TRBJ2-6	-	CATSRQSF	TGTGCCACCAGCAGACAGAGTTTC
TRBV20-1	TRBD1	TRBJ2-5	-	CTAYWDSQETQYF	TGCACCGCCTATTGGGACAGCCAAGAGACCCAGTACTTC
TRBV2	-	TRBJ2-7	few	CASNDGADEQYF	TGTGCCAGCAATGACGGTGCGGACGAGCAGTACTTC
TRBV20-1	-	TRBJ1-1	many	CSASRRDTEAFF	TGCAGTGCTAGCCGACGAGACACTGAAGCTTTCTTT
TRBV7-9	-	TRBJ2-7	-	CASTPGGRGYEQYF	TGTGCCAGCACCCCCGGCGGCAGGGGCTACGAGCAGTACTTC
TRBV2	-	TRBJ1-5	many	CASAKQMNQPQHF	TGTGCCAGCGCGAAGCAAATGAATCAGCCCCAGCATTTT
TRBV7-8	-	TRBJ1-2	many	CASSLGGTAYGYTF	TGTGCCAGCAGCCTAGGGGGGACTGCTTATGGCTACACCTTC
TRBV29-1	TRBD2	TRBJ2-3	few	CSVGTSGDTDTQYF	TGCAGCGTTGGGACTAGCGGGGACACAGATACGCAGTATTTT
TRBV20-1	-	TRBJ1-2	few	CSAREFQGSYGYTF	TGCAGTGCGAGAGAATTTCAGGGATCCTATGGCTACACCTTC
TRBV2	-	TRBJ2-2	-	CASSAARAGGELFF	TGTGCCAGCAGCGCCGCACGGGCCGGCGGGGAGCTGTTTTTT
TRBV6-5	-	TRBJ1-2	few	CASSSFDRAYGYTF	TGTGCCAGCAGTTCCTTTGATAGGGCCTATGGCTACACCTTC
TRBV9	-	TRBJ2-7	-	CASSVASQYEQYF	TGTGCCAGCAGCGTCGCCAGCCAATACGAGCAGTACTTC
TRBV2	TRBD1	TRBJ1-5	few	CASSEGFTGAQPQHF	TGTGCCAGCAGTGAAGGTTTCACAGGGGCTCAGCCCCAGCATTTT
TRBV19	TRBD1	TRBJ1-5	-	CAAQGAGQPQHF	TGTGCCGCCCAGGGGGCCGGTCAGCCCCAGCATTTT
TRBV7-9	TRBD1	TRBJ1-4	-	CASSPGQGAMGNEKLFF	TGTGCCAGCAGCCCTGGACAGGGGGCGATGGGTAATGAAAAACTGTTTTTT
TRBV29-1	-	TRBJ1-2	many	CSVRPLSDGNYGYTF	TGCAGCGTCCGACCCCTCTCCGACGGCAACTATGGCTACACCTTC
TRBV7-2	-	TRBJ2-5	few	CASSSPIDLKETQYF	TGTGCCAGCAGTTCCCCAATCGACCTGAAAGAGACCCAGTACTTC
TRBV25-1	-	TRBJ2-2	-	CASSPNLGVLFF	TGTGCCAGCAGTCCCAACTTAGGGGTGCTGTTTTTT
TRBV7-3	-	TRBJ1-4	-	CASSRFTTAQNEKLFF	TGTGCCAGCAGCCGCTTTACCACGGCCCAAAATGAAAAACTGTTTTTT